This T cell receptor (beta chain) comes out of a study of Ad26.COV2.S vaccination and SARS-CoV-2 variants. General observations from the study: People given the vaccine had a wider spike-specific TCR breadth than placebo recipients did. Analytic work on TCR breadth and depth might have understated the full extent of total T cell responses. Spike-specific responses of CD8+ and CD4+ T cells were reported to display substantial breadth after vaccination.

Germline CDR1 LNHDA, CDR2 SQIVND (reference sequence). With 3 bases removed from V and 1 base from J, the gap between germline ends came to 12 bases. CDR3 length equals 15 residues. Generated by immunoSEQ multiplex PCR, the TCRdb table keeps only in-frame clones and is missing some. Among about 180,000 clones listed, around nine tenths were seen once. Worth noting for this clone: What it binds is not known.

The receptor comes from a human donor who had recovered from COVID-19. This rearrangement joins TRBV19 to TRBJ2-5; no firm D call. The sequenced sample was peripheral blood, obtained after recovery from COVID-19. The CDR3, as DNA: TGTGCCAGTAGTATGTACCCCGGCCTCCAAGAGACCCAGTACTTC. Translating gives CASSMYPGLQETQYF.